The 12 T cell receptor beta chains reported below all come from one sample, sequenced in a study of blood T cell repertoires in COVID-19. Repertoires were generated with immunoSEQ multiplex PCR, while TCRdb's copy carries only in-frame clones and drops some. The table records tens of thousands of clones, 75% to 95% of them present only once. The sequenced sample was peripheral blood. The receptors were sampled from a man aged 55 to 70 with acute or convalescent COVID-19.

CDR3 nucleotides: TGCGCCAGCAGCCAAGGCTACAGGGGCGAAGAGCAGTTCTTC. Residues: CASSQGYRGEEQFF. The V and J genes are TRBV4-3 and TRBJ2-1; 7 bases align to TRBD1. V was clipped by 1 base and J by 10 bases; unmatched bases: 7. There are 14 residues in the CDR3. The germline V gene encodes CDR1 LGHNA and CDR2 YSLEER.

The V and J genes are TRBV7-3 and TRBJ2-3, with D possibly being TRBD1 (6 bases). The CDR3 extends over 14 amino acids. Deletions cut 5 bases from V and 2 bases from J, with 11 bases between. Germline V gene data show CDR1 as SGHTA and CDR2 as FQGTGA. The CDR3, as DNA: TGTGCCAGCAGCCGCGGACAGTTCACAGATACGCAGTATTTT. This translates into CASSRGQFTDTQYF.

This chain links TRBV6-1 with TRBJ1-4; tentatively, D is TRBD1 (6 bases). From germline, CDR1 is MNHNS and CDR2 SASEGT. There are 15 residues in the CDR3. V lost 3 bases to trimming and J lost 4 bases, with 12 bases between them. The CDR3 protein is CASSDQGRGNEKLFF. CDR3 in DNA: TGTGCCAGCAGTGATCAGGGGCGTGGTAATGAAAAACTGTTTTTT.

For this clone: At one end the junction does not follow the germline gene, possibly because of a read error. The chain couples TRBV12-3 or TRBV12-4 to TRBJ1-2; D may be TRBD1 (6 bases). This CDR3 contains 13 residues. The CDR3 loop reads CASSLDPQSGRGF. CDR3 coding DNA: TGTGCCAGCAGTTTAGATCCCCAATCGGGCAGGGGCTTC.

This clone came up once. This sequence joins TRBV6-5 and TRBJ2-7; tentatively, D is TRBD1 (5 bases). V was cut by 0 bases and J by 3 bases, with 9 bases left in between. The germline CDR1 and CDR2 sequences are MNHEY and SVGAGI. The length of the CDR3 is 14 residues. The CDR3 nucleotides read TGTGCCAGCAGTTACTCGAAAGGGGTCTACGAGCAGTACTTC. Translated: CASSYSKGVYEQYF.

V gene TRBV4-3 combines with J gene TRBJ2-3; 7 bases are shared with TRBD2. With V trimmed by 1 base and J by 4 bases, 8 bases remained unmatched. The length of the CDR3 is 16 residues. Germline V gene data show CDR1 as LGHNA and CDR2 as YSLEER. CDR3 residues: CASSQAGAGEADTQYF. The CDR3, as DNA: TGCGCCAGCAGCCAAGCCGGGGCGGGAGAGGCAGATACGCAGTATTTT.

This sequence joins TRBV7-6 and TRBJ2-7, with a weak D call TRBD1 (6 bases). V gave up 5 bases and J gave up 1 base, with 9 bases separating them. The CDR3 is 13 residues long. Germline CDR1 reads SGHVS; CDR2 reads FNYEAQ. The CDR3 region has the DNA TGTGCCAGCAGCGTTACAGGGTCCTACGAGCAGTACTTC. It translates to CASSVTGSYEQYF.

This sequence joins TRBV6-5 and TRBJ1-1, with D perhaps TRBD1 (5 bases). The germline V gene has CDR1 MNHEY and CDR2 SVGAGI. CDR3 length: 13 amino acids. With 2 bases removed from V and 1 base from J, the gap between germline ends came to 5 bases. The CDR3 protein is CASSYDRNTEAFF. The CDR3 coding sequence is TGTGCCAGCAGTTACGACAGGAACACTGAAGCTTTCTTT.

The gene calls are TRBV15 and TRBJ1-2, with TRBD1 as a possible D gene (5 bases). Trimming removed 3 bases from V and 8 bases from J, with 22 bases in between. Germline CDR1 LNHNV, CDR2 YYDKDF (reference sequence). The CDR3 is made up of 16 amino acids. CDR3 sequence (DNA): TGTGCCACCAGCAGTTTTCCTCAGGGAAAGCGAGGCGGCTACACCTTC. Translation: CATSSFPQGKRGGYTF.

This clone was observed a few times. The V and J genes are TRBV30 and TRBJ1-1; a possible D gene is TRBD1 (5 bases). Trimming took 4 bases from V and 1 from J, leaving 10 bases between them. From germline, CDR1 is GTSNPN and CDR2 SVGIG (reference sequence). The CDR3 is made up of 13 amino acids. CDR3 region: CAWKDSPNTEAFF. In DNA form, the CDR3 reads TGTGCCTGGAAAGACAGCCCGAACACTGAAGCTTTCTTT.

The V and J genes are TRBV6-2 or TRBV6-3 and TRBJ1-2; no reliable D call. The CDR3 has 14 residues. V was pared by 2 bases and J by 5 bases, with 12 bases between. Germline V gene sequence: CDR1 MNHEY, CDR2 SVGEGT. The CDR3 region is CASSYRPPEYGYTF. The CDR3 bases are TGTGCCAGCAGTTACCGGCCCCCGGAGTATGGCTACACCTTC.

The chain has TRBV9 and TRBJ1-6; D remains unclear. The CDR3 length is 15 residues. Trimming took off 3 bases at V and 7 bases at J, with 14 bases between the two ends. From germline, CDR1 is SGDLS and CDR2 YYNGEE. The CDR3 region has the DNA TGTGCCAGCAGCGCTCGGGGAGCGGCGAATTCACCCCTCCACTTT. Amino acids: CASSARGAANSPLHF.